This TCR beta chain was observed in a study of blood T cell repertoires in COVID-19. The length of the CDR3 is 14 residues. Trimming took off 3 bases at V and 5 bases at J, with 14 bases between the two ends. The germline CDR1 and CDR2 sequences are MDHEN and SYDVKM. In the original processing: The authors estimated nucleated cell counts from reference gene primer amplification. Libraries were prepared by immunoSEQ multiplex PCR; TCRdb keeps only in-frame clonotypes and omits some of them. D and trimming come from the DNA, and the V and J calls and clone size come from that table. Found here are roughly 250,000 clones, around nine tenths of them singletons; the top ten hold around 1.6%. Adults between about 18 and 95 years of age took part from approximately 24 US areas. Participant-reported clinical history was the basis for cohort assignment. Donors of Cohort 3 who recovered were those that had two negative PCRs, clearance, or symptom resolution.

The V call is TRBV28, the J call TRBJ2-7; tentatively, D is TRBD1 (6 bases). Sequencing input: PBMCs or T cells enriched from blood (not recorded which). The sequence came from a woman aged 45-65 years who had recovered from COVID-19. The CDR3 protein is CASSLGQGSHEQYF. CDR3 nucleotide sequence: TGTGCCAGCAGTTTGGGGCAGGGGTCCCACGAGCAGTACTTC. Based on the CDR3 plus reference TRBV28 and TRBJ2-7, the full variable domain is DVKVTQSSRYLVKRTGEKVFLECVQDMDHENMFWYRQDPGLGLRLIYFSYDVKMKEKGDIPEGYSVSREKKERFSLILESASTNQTSMYLCASSLGQGSHEQYFGPGTRLTVT.